Presented here are 3 T cell receptor beta chains from one specimen sequenced in a study of cytomegalovirus exposure and HLA in healthy donors. Using immunoSEQ multiplex PCR, the repertoire was profiled, and TCRdb retains in-frame clones only, with some absent. The sample carries 300,000 to 400,000 clones, 80% to 90% recorded once. The sequencing input was PBMCs. These receptor sequences come from a young woman in good health and CMV-seronegative.

The chain combines TRBV28 with TRBJ1-2, with D perhaps TRBD1 (5 bases). Germline-derived CDR1 and CDR2 are MDHEN and SYDVKM. The V and J ends lost 3 bases and 0 bases respectively, with 11 bases between them. This CDR3 spans 15 amino acids. The CDR3 protein is CASSFQGSSNYGYTF. In nucleotides, the CDR3 is TGTGCCAGCAGTTTTCAGGGATCGTCTAACTATGGCTACACCTTC.

The chain links TRBV5-4 to TRBJ2-3; D may be TRBD2 (6 bases). CDR1 SGHNT and CDR2 YYREEE come from the germline V gene (reference sequence). This CDR3 contains 15 residues. V was clipped by 5 bases and J by 4 bases, with 17 bases between them. The CDR3 is CASRFYGGGSDTQYF. For the CDR3, the DNA is TGTGCCAGCAGGTTCTATGGGGGAGGATCAGATACGCAGTATTTT.

The chain combines TRBV27 with TRBJ2-5, with 11 nucleotides matching TRBD2. Germline CDR1 is MNHEY and CDR2 is SMNVEV (reference sequence). The CDR3 totals 15 residues. After removal of 6 bases from V and 5 bases from J, the junction contained 8 bases not matched to a gene. The CDR3 sequence: CASSPFSGRGETQYF. As DNA, the CDR3 is TGTGCCAGCAGCCCCTTTAGCGGGAGGGGGGAGACCCAGTACTTC.